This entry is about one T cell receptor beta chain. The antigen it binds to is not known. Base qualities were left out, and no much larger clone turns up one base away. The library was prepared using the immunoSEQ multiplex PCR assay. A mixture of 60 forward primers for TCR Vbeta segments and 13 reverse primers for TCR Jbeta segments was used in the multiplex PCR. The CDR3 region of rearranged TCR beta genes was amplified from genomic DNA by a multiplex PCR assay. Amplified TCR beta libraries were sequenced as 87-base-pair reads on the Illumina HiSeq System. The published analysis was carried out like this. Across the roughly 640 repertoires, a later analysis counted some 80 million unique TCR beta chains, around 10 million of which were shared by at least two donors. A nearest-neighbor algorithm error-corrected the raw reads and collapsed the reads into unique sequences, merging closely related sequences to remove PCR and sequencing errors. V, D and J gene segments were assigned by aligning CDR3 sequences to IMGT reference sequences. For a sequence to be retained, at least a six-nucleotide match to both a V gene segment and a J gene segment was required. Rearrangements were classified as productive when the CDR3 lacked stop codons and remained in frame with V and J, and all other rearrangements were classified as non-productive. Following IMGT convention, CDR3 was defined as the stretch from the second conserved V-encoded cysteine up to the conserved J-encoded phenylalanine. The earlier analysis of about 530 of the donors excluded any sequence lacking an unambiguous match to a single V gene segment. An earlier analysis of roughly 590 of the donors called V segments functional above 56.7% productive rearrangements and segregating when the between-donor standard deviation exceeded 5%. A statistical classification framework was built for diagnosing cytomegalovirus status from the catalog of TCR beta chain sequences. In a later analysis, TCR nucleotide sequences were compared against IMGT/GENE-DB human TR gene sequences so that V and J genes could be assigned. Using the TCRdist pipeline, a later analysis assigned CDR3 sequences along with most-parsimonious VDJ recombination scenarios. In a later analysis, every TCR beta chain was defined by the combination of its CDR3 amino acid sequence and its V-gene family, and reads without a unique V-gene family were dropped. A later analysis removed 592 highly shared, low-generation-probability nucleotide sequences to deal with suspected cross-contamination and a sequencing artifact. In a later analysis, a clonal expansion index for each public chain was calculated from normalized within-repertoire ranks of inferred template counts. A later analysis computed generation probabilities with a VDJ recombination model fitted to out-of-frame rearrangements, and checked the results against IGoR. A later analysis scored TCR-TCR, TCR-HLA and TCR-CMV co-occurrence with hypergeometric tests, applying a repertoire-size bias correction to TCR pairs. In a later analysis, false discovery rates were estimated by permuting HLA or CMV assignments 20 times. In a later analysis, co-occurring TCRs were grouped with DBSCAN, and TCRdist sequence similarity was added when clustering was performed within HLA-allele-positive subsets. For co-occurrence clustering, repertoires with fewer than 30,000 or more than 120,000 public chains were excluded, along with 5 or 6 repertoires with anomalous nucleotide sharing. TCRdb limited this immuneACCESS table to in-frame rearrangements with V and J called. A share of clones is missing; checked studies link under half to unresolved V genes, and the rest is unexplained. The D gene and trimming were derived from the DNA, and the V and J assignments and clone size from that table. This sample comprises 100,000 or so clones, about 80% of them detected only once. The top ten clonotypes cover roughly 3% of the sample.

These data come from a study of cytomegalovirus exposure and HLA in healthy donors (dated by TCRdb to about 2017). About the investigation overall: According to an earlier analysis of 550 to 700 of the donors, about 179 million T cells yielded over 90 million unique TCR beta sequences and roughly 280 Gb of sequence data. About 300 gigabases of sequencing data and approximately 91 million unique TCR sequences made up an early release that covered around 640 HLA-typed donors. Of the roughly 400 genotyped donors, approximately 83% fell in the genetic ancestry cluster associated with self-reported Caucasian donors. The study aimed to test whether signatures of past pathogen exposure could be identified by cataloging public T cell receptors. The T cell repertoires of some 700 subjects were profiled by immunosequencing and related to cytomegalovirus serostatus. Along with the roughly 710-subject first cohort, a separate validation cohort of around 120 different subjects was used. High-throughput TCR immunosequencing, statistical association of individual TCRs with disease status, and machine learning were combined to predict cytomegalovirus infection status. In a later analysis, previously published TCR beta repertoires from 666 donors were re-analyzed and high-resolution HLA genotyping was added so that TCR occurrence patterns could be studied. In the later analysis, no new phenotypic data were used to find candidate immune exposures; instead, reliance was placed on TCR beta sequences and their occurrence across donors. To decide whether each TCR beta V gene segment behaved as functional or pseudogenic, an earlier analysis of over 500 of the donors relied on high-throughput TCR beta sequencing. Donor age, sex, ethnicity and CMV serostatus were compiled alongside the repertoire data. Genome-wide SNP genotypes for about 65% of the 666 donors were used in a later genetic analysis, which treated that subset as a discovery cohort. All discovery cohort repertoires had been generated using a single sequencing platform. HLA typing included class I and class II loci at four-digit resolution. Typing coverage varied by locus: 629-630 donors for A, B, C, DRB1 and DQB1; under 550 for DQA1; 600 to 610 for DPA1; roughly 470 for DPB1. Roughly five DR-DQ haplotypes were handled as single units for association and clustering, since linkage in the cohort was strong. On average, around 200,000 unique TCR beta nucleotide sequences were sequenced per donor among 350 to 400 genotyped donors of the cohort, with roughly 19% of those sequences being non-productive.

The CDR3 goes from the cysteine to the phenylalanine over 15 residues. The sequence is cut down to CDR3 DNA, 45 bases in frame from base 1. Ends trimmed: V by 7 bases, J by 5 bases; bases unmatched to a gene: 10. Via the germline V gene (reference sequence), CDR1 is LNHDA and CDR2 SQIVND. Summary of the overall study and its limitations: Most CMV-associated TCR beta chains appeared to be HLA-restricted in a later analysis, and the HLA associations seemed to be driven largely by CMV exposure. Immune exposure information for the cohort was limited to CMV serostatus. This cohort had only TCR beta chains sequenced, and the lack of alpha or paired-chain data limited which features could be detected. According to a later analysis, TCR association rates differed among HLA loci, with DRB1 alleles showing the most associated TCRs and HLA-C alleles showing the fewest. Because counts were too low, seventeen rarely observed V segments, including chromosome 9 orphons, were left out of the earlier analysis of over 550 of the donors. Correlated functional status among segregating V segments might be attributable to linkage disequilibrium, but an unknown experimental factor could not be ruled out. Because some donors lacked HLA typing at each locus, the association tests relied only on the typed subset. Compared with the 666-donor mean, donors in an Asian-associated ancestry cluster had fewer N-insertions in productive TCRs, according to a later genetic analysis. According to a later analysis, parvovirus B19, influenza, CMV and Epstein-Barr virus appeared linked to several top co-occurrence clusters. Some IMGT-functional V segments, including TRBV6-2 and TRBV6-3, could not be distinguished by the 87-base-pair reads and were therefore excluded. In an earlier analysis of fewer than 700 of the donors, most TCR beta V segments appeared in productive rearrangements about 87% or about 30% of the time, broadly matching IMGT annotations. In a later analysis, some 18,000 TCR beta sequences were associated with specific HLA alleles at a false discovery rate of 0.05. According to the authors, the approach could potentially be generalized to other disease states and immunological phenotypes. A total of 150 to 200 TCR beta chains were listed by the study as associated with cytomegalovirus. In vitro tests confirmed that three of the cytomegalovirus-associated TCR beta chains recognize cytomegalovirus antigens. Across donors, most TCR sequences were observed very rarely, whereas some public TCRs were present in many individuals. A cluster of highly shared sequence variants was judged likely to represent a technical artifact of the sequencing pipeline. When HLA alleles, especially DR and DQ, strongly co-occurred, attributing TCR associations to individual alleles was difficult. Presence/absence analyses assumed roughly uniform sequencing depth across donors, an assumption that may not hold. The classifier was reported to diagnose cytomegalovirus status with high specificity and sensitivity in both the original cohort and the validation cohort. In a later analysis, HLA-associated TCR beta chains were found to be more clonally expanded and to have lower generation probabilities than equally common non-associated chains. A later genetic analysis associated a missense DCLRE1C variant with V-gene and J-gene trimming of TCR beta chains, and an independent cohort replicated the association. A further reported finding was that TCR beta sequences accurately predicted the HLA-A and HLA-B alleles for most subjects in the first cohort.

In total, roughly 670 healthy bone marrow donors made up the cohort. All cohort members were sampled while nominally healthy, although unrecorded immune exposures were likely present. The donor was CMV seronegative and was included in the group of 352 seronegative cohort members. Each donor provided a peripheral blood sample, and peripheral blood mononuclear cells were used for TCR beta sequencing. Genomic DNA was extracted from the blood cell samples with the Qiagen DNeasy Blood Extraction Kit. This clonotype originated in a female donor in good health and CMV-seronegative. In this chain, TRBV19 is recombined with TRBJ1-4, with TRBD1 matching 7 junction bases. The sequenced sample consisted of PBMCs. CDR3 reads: CASNAYRGQNEKLFF. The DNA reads TGTGCCAGTAATGCATACAGGGGCCAAAATGAAAAACTGTTTTTT.